A selection of T cell receptor beta chains follows, all from one sample in a study of patients and donors after allogeneic stem cell transplantation. TCRdb re-analysed the RT-PCR reads in MiXCR, keeping a single row per CDR3 protein. The sample includes hundreds of thousands of distinct CDR3 sequences, 16% of them seen just once. The sequenced sample was blood, either unsorted or a sorted T cell fraction (not recorded which). The receptors derive from a human donor who was either an allogeneic HSCT recipient or a stem cell or donor lymphocyte infusion donor (not recorded which). It is not recorded whose cells these are; they may come from a transplant donor. Each CDR3 is given with its conserved first and last residue. D genes are given only for firm matches. The size of a clone is reported for some rows only, either as once, few or many, or as a class for expanded clones.

V gene: TRBV11-2; J gene: TRBJ1-2; CDR3 length: 14; clone size: few; D gene: .; CDR3 DNA: TGTGCCAGCAGCTTAGTGGTAGGGCACCATGGCTACACCTTC; CDR3 protein: CASSLVVGHHGYTF
V gene: TRBV6-1; J gene: TRBJ1-3; CDR3 length: 16; clone size: .; D gene: .; CDR3 DNA: TGTGCCAGCAGTCTAGGGCCTTCCCTCTCTGGAAACACCATATATTTT; CDR3 protein: CASSLGPSLSGNTIYF
V gene: TRBV12-3/TRBV12-4; J gene: TRBJ1-5; CDR3 length: 14; clone size: many; D gene: .; CDR3 DNA: TGTGCCAGCAGTTTAGAGACAGTAGGTCAGCCCCAGCATTTT; CDR3 protein: CASSLETVGQPQHF
V gene: TRBV20-1; J gene: TRBJ2-2; CDR3 length: 14; clone size: .; D gene: TRBD1; CDR3 DNA: TGCAGTGCTAGCAGACAGGGGGTGGGCGGGGAGCTGTTTTTT; CDR3 protein: CSASRQGVGGELFF
V gene: TRBV7-2; J gene: TRBJ2-5; CDR3 length: 11; clone size: many; D gene: .; CDR3 DNA: TGTGCCAGCAGCTCAATTGAGACCCAGTACTTC; CDR3 protein: CASSSIETQYF
V gene: TRBV29-1; J gene: TRBJ1-1; CDR3 length: 13; clone size: .; D gene: TRBD1; CDR3 DNA: TGCAGCGAAACGGGACAGGGTGAGACTGAAGCTTTCTTT; CDR3 protein: CSETGQGETEAFF
V gene: TRBV12-3/TRBV12-4; J gene: TRBJ1-5; CDR3 length: 16; clone size: few; D gene: .; CDR3 DNA: TGTGCCAGCAGCTTCAAGTCGGGCTTTCTCAATCAGCCCCAGCATTTT; CDR3 protein: CASSFKSGFLNQPQHF
V gene: TRBV9; J gene: TRBJ2-4; CDR3 length: 14; clone size: many; D gene: .; CDR3 DNA: TGTGCCAGCAGCGAGACAGTAGCCAAAAACATTCAGTACTTC; CDR3 protein: CASSETVAKNIQYF
V gene: TRBV9; J gene: TRBJ1-5; CDR3 length: 18; clone size: .; D gene: TRBD1; CDR3 DNA: TGTGCCAGCAGCGCCCGGGACAGGGGGAGACGACGCAATCAGCCCCAGCATTTT; CDR3 protein: CASSARDRGRRRNQPQHF
V gene: TRBV5-1; J gene: TRBJ2-4; CDR3 length: 18; clone size: few; D gene: TRBD2; CDR3 DNA: TGCGCCAGCAGCTTGACCGGGAGGGCGGACATAGCCAAAAACATTCAGTACTTC; CDR3 protein: CASSLTGRADIAKNIQYF
V gene: TRBV18; J gene: TRBJ2-1; CDR3 length: 13; clone size: many; D gene: .; CDR3 DNA: TGTGCCAGCAGCCCCAGCTCCTACAATGAGCAGTTCTTC; CDR3 protein: CASSPSSYNEQFF
V gene: TRBV6-2/TRBV6-3; J gene: TRBJ1-1; CDR3 length: 15; clone size: .; D gene: .; CDR3 DNA: TGTGCCAGCAGCCTCAGGTCGAATAAGAACACTGAAGCTTTCTTT; CDR3 protein: CASSLRSNKNTEAFF
V gene: TRBV11-3; J gene: TRBJ1-4; CDR3 length: 16; clone size: few; D gene: .; CDR3 DNA: TGTGCCAGCAGCTCCCGGTGGGGGACCACTAATGAAAAACTGTTTTTT; CDR3 protein: CASSSRWGTTNEKLFF
V gene: TRBV3-1; J gene: TRBJ2-1; CDR3 length: 15; clone size: .; D gene: .; CDR3 DNA: TGTGCCAGCAGCCAATGGGGCAGCTTATACAATGAGCAGTTCTTC; CDR3 protein: CASSQWGSLYNEQFF
V gene: TRBV6-5; J gene: TRBJ1-1; CDR3 length: 14; clone size: few; D gene: .; CDR3 DNA: TGTGCCAGCAGTTACCGGGGGACGAACACTGAAGCTTTCTTT; CDR3 protein: CASSYRGTNTEAFF
V gene: TRBV11-3; J gene: TRBJ2-2; CDR3 length: 16; clone size: .; D gene: .; CDR3 DNA: TGTGCCAGCAGCTTACAAACAGGATCGAACACCGGGGAGCTGTTTTTT; CDR3 protein: CASSLQTGSNTGELFF
V gene: TRBV5-1; J gene: TRBJ2-7; CDR3 length: 15; clone size: few; D gene: .; CDR3 DNA: TGCGCCAGCAGCCCATCCGGACAGATTACCTACGAGCAGTACTTC; CDR3 protein: CASSPSGQITYEQYF
V gene: TRBV10-3; J gene: TRBJ1-1; CDR3 length: 13; clone size: .; D gene: TRBD1; CDR3 DNA: TGTGCCTGCAGACAGGGATTGAACACTGAAGCTTTCTTT; CDR3 protein: CACRQGLNTEAFF
V gene: TRBV15; J gene: TRBJ2-7; CDR3 length: 16; clone size: .; D gene: .; CDR3 DNA: TGTGCCACCAGCAGCGATGATATGGACAGAGTCTACGAGCAGTACTTC; CDR3 protein: CATSSDDMDRVYEQYF
V gene: TRBV4-1; J gene: TRBJ2-5; CDR3 length: 17; clone size: .; D gene: .; CDR3 DNA: TGCGCCAGCAGCCAAGGCAGTGAGCGGGCTTTGCAAGAGACCCAGTACTTC; CDR3 protein: CASSQGSERALQETQYF
V gene: TRBV5-6; J gene: TRBJ2-2; CDR3 length: 16; clone size: .; D gene: TRBD1; CDR3 DNA: TGTGCCAGCAGCGTTTATGGGACAGGGGTTACCGGGGAGCTGTTTTTT; CDR3 protein: CASSVYGTGVTGELFF
V gene: TRBV6-5; J gene: TRBJ1-5; CDR3 length: 16; clone size: few; D gene: TRBD1; CDR3 DNA: TGTGCCAGCAGTTCAACAGGGGGTGTGAGCAATCAGCCCCAGCATTTT; CDR3 protein: CASSSTGGVSNQPQHF
V gene: TRBV27; J gene: TRBJ2-7; CDR3 length: 14; clone size: .; D gene: TRBD2; CDR3 DNA: TGTGCCAGCGGATTTAAGGCGGGGGGGTACGAGCAGTACTTC; CDR3 protein: CASGFKAGGYEQYF
V gene: TRBV5-1; J gene: TRBJ2-3; CDR3 length: 19; clone size: few; D gene: TRBD1; CDR3 DNA: TGCGCCAGCAGCTTACCGGGACAGGGGCCTCTTACCCACACAGATACGCAGTATTTT; CDR3 protein: CASSLPGQGPLTHTDTQYF
V gene: TRBV20-1; J gene: TRBJ2-7; CDR3 length: 14; clone size: few; D gene: TRBD1; CDR3 DNA: TGCAGTGCCGACAGAGGGGGCCCTCGAGGAGGGCAGTACTTC; CDR3 protein: CSADRGGPRGGQYF
V gene: TRBV6-1; J gene: TRBJ2-7; CDR3 length: 14; clone size: many; D gene: .; CDR3 DNA: TGTGCCAGCAGTGTTCTCGGCAGGGCCCACGAGCAGTACTTC; CDR3 protein: CASSVLGRAHEQYF
V gene: TRBV3-1; J gene: TRBJ2-1; CDR3 length: 16; clone size: few; D gene: TRBD2; CDR3 DNA: TGTGCCAGCAGACCCAAGCGGGGGGGCTCCTACAATGAGCAGTTCTTC; CDR3 protein: CASRPKRGGSYNEQFF
V gene: TRBV12-3/TRBV12-4; J gene: TRBJ1-4; CDR3 length: 17; clone size: few; D gene: .; CDR3 DNA: TGTGCCAGCAGTTTTAGGGCCACAGGGCGCACTAATGAAAAACTGTTTTTT; CDR3 protein: CASSFRATGRTNEKLFF
V gene: TRBV12-3/TRBV12-4; J gene: TRBJ1-2; CDR3 length: 15; clone size: .; D gene: TRBD1; CDR3 DNA: TGTGCCAGCAGTCGGAGGGACAGGGTTCACAATGGCTACACCTTC; CDR3 protein: CASSRRDRVHNGYTF
V gene: TRBV20-1; J gene: TRBJ1-6; CDR3 length: 15; clone size: many; D gene: TRBD1; CDR3 DNA: TGCAGTGCTACCCCCACAGGGGTCACGAATTCACCCCTCCACTTT; CDR3 protein: CSATPTGVTNSPLHF
V gene: TRBV24-1; J gene: TRBJ2-7; CDR3 length: 11; clone size: .; D gene: .; CDR3 DNA: TGTGCCACCAGTGATTTTTACGAGCAGTACTTC; CDR3 protein: CATSDFYEQYF
V gene: TRBV12-3/TRBV12-4; J gene: TRBJ2-2; CDR3 length: 14; clone size: .; D gene: .; CDR3 DNA: TGTGCCAGCAGATCGGGACCAAACACCGGGGAGCTGTTTTTT; CDR3 protein: CASRSGPNTGELFF
V gene: TRBV19; J gene: TRBJ1-2; CDR3 length: 11; clone size: .; D gene: .; CDR3 DNA: TGTGCCAGTAGTTTCGGCGGTGGCTACACCTTC; CDR3 protein: CASSFGGGYTF
V gene: TRBV6-2/TRBV6-3; J gene: TRBJ2-5; CDR3 length: 15; clone size: few; D gene: .; CDR3 DNA: TGTGCCAGCAGCACCCCGGGACCACACCAAGAGACCCAGTACTTC; CDR3 protein: CASSTPGPHQETQYF
V gene: TRBV19; J gene: TRBJ1-1; CDR3 length: 16; clone size: .; D gene: TRBD1; CDR3 DNA: TGTGCCAGTAGTGTCGGTCGGGACAGGGGAAGGACTGAAGCTTTCTTT; CDR3 protein: CASSVGRDRGRTEAFF
V gene: TRBV6-5; J gene: TRBJ2-7; CDR3 length: 18; clone size: once; D gene: TRBD2; CDR3 DNA: TGTGCCAGCAGTTACCCGGGGACTAGCGGGAGCTCCCGCTACGAGCAGTACTTC; CDR3 protein: CASSYPGTSGSSRYEQYF
V gene: TRBV18; J gene: TRBJ2-6; CDR3 length: 15; clone size: .; D gene: TRBD1; CDR3 DNA: TGTGCCAGCTCAGCAGGGACAGGGGCTTTAAACGTCCTGACTTTC; CDR3 protein: CASSAGTGALNVLTF
V gene: TRBV28; J gene: TRBJ1-5; CDR3 length: 13; clone size: .; D gene: .; CDR3 DNA: TGTGCCAGCAGTGGACATCACAATCAGCCCCAGCATTTT; CDR3 protein: CASSGHHNQPQHF
V gene: TRBV30; J gene: TRBJ1-2; CDR3 length: 13; clone size: .; D gene: .; CDR3 DNA: TGTGCCTGGAGTAATGGAATCAGCTATGGCTACACCTTC; CDR3 protein: CAWSNGISYGYTF
V gene: TRBV6-1; J gene: TRBJ1-5; CDR3 length: 15; clone size: .; D gene: .; CDR3 DNA: TGTGCCAGCAGAGTGACAGGACGTAGCAATCAGCCCCAGCATTTT; CDR3 protein: CASRVTGRSNQPQHF
V gene: TRBV7-3; J gene: TRBJ2-1; CDR3 length: 14; clone size: .; D gene: .; CDR3 DNA: TGTGCCAGCAGCTTAAACAGGGCCAGCAATGAGCAGTTCTTC; CDR3 protein: CASSLNRASNEQFF
V gene: TRBV6-2/TRBV6-3; J gene: TRBJ2-7; CDR3 length: 13; clone size: few; D gene: .; CDR3 DNA: TGTGCCAGCAGCCCAAGGGGTGTCTACGAGCAGTACTTC; CDR3 protein: CASSPRGVYEQYF
V gene: TRBV18; J gene: TRBJ1-1; CDR3 length: 13; clone size: few; D gene: .; CDR3 DNA: TGTGCCAGCTCACCAAGTAAGGACACTGAAGCTTTCTTT; CDR3 protein: CASSPSKDTEAFF
V gene: TRBV6-5; J gene: TRBJ2-5; CDR3 length: 13; clone size: few; D gene: .; CDR3 DNA: TGTGCCAGCAGTTATGGTCCGCCCAGGACCCAGTACTTC; CDR3 protein: CASSYGPPRTQYF
V gene: TRBV5-6; J gene: TRBJ2-7; CDR3 length: 14; clone size: few; D gene: .; CDR3 DNA: TGTGCCAGCAGCCGAGGACATACCGTCTACGAGCAGTACTTC; CDR3 protein: CASSRGHTVYEQYF
V gene: TRBV28; J gene: TRBJ2-5; CDR3 length: 14; clone size: .; D gene: .; CDR3 DNA: TGTGCCAGCAGTTTAAGGAGGGTTGTCGAGACCCAGTACTTC; CDR3 protein: CASSLRRVVETQYF
V gene: TRBV18; J gene: TRBJ2-1; CDR3 length: 16; clone size: .; D gene: TRBD2; CDR3 DNA: TGTGCCAGCTCACCCGCCCTAGCGGGAGGGATTGATAAGCAGTTCTTC; CDR3 protein: CASSPALAGGIDKQFF
V gene: TRBV2; J gene: TRBJ2-5; CDR3 length: 12; clone size: few; D gene: .; CDR3 DNA: TGTGCCAGCAGGACCCTCCAAGAGACCCAGTACTTC; CDR3 protein: CASRTLQETQYF
V gene: TRBV21-1; J gene: TRBJ2-4; CDR3 length: 18; clone size: .; D gene: .; CDR3 DNA: TGTGCCAGCAGCATAAATGTGACGGGGGCGATAGCCAAAAACATTCAGTACTTC; CDR3 protein: CASSINVTGAIAKNIQYF
V gene: TRBV18; J gene: TRBJ1-6; CDR3 length: 16; clone size: few; D gene: .; CDR3 DNA: TGTGCCAGCTCACCGGACATCAGCTCCTATAATTCACCCCTCCACTTT; CDR3 protein: CASSPDISSYNSPLHF
V gene: TRBV4-1; J gene: TRBJ2-5; CDR3 length: 13; clone size: .; D gene: TRBD2; CDR3 DNA: TGCGCCAGCAGCCAAGAGCGGGGGGAGACCCAGTACTTC; CDR3 protein: CASSQERGETQYF
V gene: TRBV20-1; J gene: TRBJ2-1; CDR3 length: 15; clone size: .; D gene: TRBD2; CDR3 DNA: TGCAGTGCTACGCTTCTAGCGGACACTAGAAATGAGCAGTTCTTC; CDR3 protein: CSATLLADTRNEQFF